Below, 9 T cell receptor beta chains from the same sample are listed, as sequenced in a study of shared clonotypes between healthy human individuals. CD8 cells regarded as naive lacked CD45RO, were positively chosen for CCR7, and omitted terminally differentiated effector memory CD45RA+ cells. TCRdb keeps only in-frame clones here, not all; method: immunoSEQ multiplex PCR. The sample consists of about 2 million clones, approximately 94% of them appearing once. The sequenced sample was naive CD8+ T cells sorted from blood. These receptors all stem from a man aged 18 to 35 in good health.

The V and J genes are TRBV5-6 and TRBJ2-2; the D gene is possibly TRBD1 (5 bases). This CDR3 region has 16 residues. Deletions cut 4 bases from V and 3 bases from J, with 16 bases between. The germline V gene encodes CDR1 SGHDT and CDR2 YYEEEE. The CDR3 DNA reads TGTGCCAGCAGCCTGGGGCTCCGGGCGGACACCGGGGAGCTGTTTTTT. It specifies CASSLGLRADTGELFF.

The chain recombines TRBV4-1 with TRBJ2-7; D may be TRBD1 or TRBD2 (6 bases each). This CDR3 comprises 14 residues. V dropped 0 bases and J dropped 6 bases, with 12 bases sitting between them. Germline values: CDR1 MGHRA, CDR2 YSYEKL. CDR3 in amino acids: CASSQDRGAPEQYF. The CDR3 coding sequence is TGCGCCAGCAGCCAAGATAGGGGGGCCCCCGAGCAGTACTTC.

The chain couples TRBV28 to TRBJ1-2; 7 positions match TRBD1. This CDR3 is 14 amino acids long. CDR1 and CDR2 from the germline V gene are MDHEN and SYDVKM. Trimming at V came to 3 bases and at J to 10 bases, leaving 11 bases not matched to a gene. Written as DNA, the CDR3 is TGTGCCAGCAGTTTCACAGGGGAGGGTGAGGACTACACCTTC. It yields the protein CASSFTGEGEDYTF.

This clone has a single count. The DNA for the CDR3 is TGTGCCAGCAGCTTCATACACGGCACAGATACGCAGTATTTT. Translated: CASSFIHGTDTQYF. The chain has TRBV11-1 and TRBJ2-3; D ambiguous. Germline CDR1 reads SGHAT; CDR2 reads FQDESV (reference sequence). This CDR3 contains 14 residues. The V and J ends lost 3 bases and 1 base respectively, with 8 bases between them.

The chain joins TRBV5-1 to TRBJ1-3; 7 positions agree with TRBD1. This CDR3 has 15 amino acids. In germline, CDR1 is SGHRS, CDR2 YFSETQ. V lost 3 bases, J lost 4 bases, and 7 bases stayed unmatched. CDR3: CASSSGQAPGNTIYF. In DNA, the CDR3 is TGCGCCAGCAGCTCCGGACAGGCTCCCGGAAACACCATATATTTT. The variable domain in full, with the rest retrieved from reference TRBV5-1 and TRBJ1-3, is KAGVTQTPRYLIKTRGQQVTLSCSPISGHRSVSWYQQTPGQGLQFLFEYFSETQRNKGNFPGRFSGRQFSNSRSEMNVSTLELGDSALYLCASSSGQAPGNTIYFGEGSWLTVV.

The chain is built from TRBV7-9 and TRBJ2-3, with 9 bases lining up with TRBD2. V lost 0 bases and J lost 1; bases outside the gene matches: 5. Germline CDR1 SEHNR, CDR2 FQNEAQ (reference sequence). This CDR3 region has 17 residues. The CDR3 region has the DNA TGTGCCAGCAGCTTAGCTGTAGCGGGAGATGGCACAGATACGCAGTATTTT. Its protein product is CASSLAVAGDGTDTQYF.

The chain has TRBV7-6 and TRBJ2-5, with TRBD1 matching over 8 bases. Losses at the gene ends were 5 bases for V and 5 bases for J; bases not matched to a gene: 7. The germline gives CDR1 SGHVS, CDR2 FNYEAQ. This CDR3 has 14 amino acids. Written as DNA, the CDR3 is TGTGCCAGCAGCCCGGACAGGGCGATGGAGACCCAGTACTTC. Translated: CASSPDRAMETQYF.

This chain links TRBV11-2 with TRBJ2-1, with D maybe TRBD2 (5 bases). From germline, CDR1 is SGHAT and CDR2 FQNNGV. Trimming pared 5 bases from V and 10 bases from J, leaving 9 bases between. CDR3 length equals 11 residues. The chain's CDR3 is CASSTGREQFF. In DNA, the CDR3 is TGTGCCAGCAGCACGGGAAGGGAGCAGTTCTTC.

The V call is TRBV9, the J call TRBJ2-5; 12 positions agree with TRBD2. This CDR3 is built from 16 residues. Trimming took 0 bases from V and 4 from J; bases not matched to a gene: 4. The germline gives CDR1 SGDLS, CDR2 YYNGEE. The CDR3 reads CASSVGVLAGGETQYF. CDR3 sequence (DNA): TGTGCCAGCAGCGTAGGGGTACTAGCGGGAGGAGAGACCCAGTACTTC.